The 12 T cell receptor beta chains listed next were all sequenced from one sample in a study of a mutant IDH1 vaccine in newly diagnosed glioma (TCRdb year 2021). The sample's time point label is to be understood as: week 35, safety follow-up. A 20-mer mutant IDH1 peptide at 300 micrograms in Montanide made up each vaccine dose, which was injected subcutaneously together with topical imiquimod. Library method: the immunoSEQ multiplex PCR assay. In TCRdb, the immuneACCESS table is reduced to in-frame sequences with V and J assigned. These tables do not hold every clone; where another copy was compared, an unresolved V gene accounts for under half, and the others remain unexplained. Present in this sample are more than 60,000 clones, about 74% of which were seen just once. The ten biggest clones cover roughly 4.7% of the sample. For these receptors, no antigen is known. The starting material was PBMCs, obtained from a glioma patient whose treatment included an IDH1 peptide vaccine. The receptors shown here come from a man in his forties or fifties with glioma.

The chain uses TRBV5-1 and TRBJ1-6, with D possibly TRBD1 on 5 matching bases. The CDR3 runs to 15 residues. The ends were cut back, 0 bases at V and 1 base at J, with 5 bases in the middle. CDR1 is SGHRS, CDR2 YFSETQ, per germline. Written as DNA, the CDR3 is TGCGCCAGCAGCTTGGGGGGGTCCTATAATTCACCCCTCCACTTT. This codes for CASSLGGSYNSPLHF.

This chain connects TRBV30 to TRBJ1-2; no clear D gene. V was cut by 4 bases and J by 8 bases, with 20 bases left in between. Germline V gene sequence: CDR1 GTSNPN, CDR2 SVGIG (reference sequence). The CDR3 is 14 residues long. CDR3 amino acids: CAWTYAGSQWGYTF. CDR3 in DNA: TGTGCCTGGACCTACGCCGGGAGCCAGTGGGGCTACACCTTC.

The V call is TRBV14, the J call TRBJ2-1; tentatively, D is TRBD2 (6 bases). Trimming took 3 bases from V and 2 from J, leaving 11 bases between them. CDR3 length equals 15 residues. Germline lookup yields CDR1 SGHDN and CDR2 FVKESK. The CDR3 region is CASSQQGLTYNEQFF. CDR3 nucleotides: TGTGCCAGCAGCCAGCAGGGACTGACCTACAATGAGCAGTTCTTC.

V and J are TRBV30 and TRBJ2-4, with a possible D match to TRBD1 (5 bases). There are 12 residues in the CDR3. Germline CDR1 and CDR2: GTSNPN and SVGIG (reference sequence). V lost 5 bases to trimming and J lost 5 bases, with 10 bases between them. This CDR3 reads CAWRKQENIQYF. The CDR3 nucleotides are TGTGCCTGGCGGAAACAGGAAAACATTCAGTACTTC.

J is TRBJ1-2 and V is TRBV14; D possibly corresponds to TRBD1 (6 bases). V was pared by 4 bases and J by 4 bases, with 16 bases between. The germline V gene has CDR1 SGHDN and CDR2 FVKESK. This CDR3 spans 15 amino acids. CDR3 region: CASSPLRRGGYGYTF. CDR3 bases: TGTGCCAGCAGCCCCTTGAGAAGGGGGGGCTATGGCTACACCTTC.

The rearrangement joins TRBV6-5 to TRBJ1-5; tentative D call: TRBD1 (5 bases). This CDR3 comprises 12 residues. In germline, CDR1 is MNHEY, CDR2 SVGAGI. V was shortened by 11 bases and J by 0 bases, with 8 bases between the two germline ends. CDR3 region: CAGASSNQPQHF. DNA for the CDR3: TGTGCCGGGGCATCTAGCAATCAGCCCCAGCATTTT.

Here the CDR3 DNA reads TGTGCCAGCAGCGTAGGAAGACACCCGGCCACCGGGGAGCTGTTTTTT. Residues: CASSVGRHPATGELFF. The rearrangement uses TRBV9 and TRBJ2-2, with D hard to call. The germline gives CDR1 SGDLS, CDR2 YYNGEE. Trimming took off 0 bases at V and 4 bases at J, with 13 bases between the two ends. This CDR3 is built from 16 residues.

The chain combines TRBV27 with TRBJ1-4; unclear D gene. Germline CDR1 is MNHEY and CDR2 is SMNVEV (reference sequence). Trimming pared 10 bases from V and 5 bases from J, leaving 14 bases between. The CDR3 is 13 residues long. CDR3 amino acids: CATPKVGNEKLFF. The CDR3 bases are TGTGCCACCCCCAAAGTAGGAAATGAAAAACTGTTTTTT.

V is TRBV28 and J is TRBJ1-2; 7 positions match TRBD1. The CDR3 loop spans 13 amino acids. The V gene's germline CDR1 is MDHEN and CDR2 SYDVKM. The ends lost 7 bases at V and 5 bases at J; junction bases unmatched: 7. CDR3 nucleotide sequence: TGTGCCAGCAAGTTCAGGGGGGGTTATGGCTACACCTTC. It yields the protein CASKFRGGYGYTF.

This clone was observed a single time. The chain joins TRBV5-1 to TRBJ2-3; 7 bases are shared with TRBD1. V lost 4 bases to trimming and J lost 0 bases; unmatched junction nucleotides: 11. Germline V CDR1 and CDR2: SGHRS, YFSETQ. The CDR3 is 17 residues long. Here the CDR3 DNA reads TGCGCCAGCAGCGCTCTCTCGACAGGGTTTAGCACAGATACGCAGTATTTT. Translation gives CASSALSTGFSTDTQYF.

This clone was seen at least ten times. This chain links TRBV7-9 with TRBJ1-4, with D hard to call. CDR1 is SEHNR and CDR2 is FQNEAQ in the germline V gene (reference sequence). The CDR3 contains 13 residues. V was trimmed by 4 bases and J by 3 bases, leaving 6 bases between them. CDR3 sequence reads: CASSSQANEKLFF. The CDR3 DNA follows: TGTGCCAGCAGCTCGCAGGCTAATGAAAAACTGTTTTTT.

The genes are TRBV10-1 and TRBJ2-4, with TRBD2 identical over 16 bases. V was pared by 2 bases and J by 7 bases, with 5 bases of the junction left unmatched. Per germline, CDR1 WNHNN and CDR2 SYGVQD (reference sequence). This CDR3 is 17 amino acids long. CDR3 nucleotide sequence: TGCGCCAGCAGTGAGGGGACTAGCGGGGGGGCGAAGAACATTCAGTACTTC. This sequence encodes CASSEGTSGGAKNIQYF.